Listed below are T cell receptor beta chains from one sample, sequenced in a study of cytomegalovirus exposure and HLA in healthy donors. Produced via immunoSEQ multiplex PCR; TCRdb's table is partial and in-frame only. The sample includes roughly 120,000 clones, roughly 87% of them seen just once. Source material: PBMCs. These receptors were collected from a woman aged 18-35 years in good health and CMV-seronegative. Both conserved end residues are part of each CDR3.

V gene	J gene	CDR3 protein
TRBV2	TRBJ1-1	CASSTRNTEAFF
TRBV20-1	TRBJ2-1	CSASKTNEQFF
TRBV9	TRBJ2-3	CASSARSTGAGDTQYF
TRBV19	TRBJ1-1	CASSANGESTEAFF
TRBV18	TRBJ2-1	CASSSLTSGGYNEQFF
TRBV5-1	TRBJ1-1	CASSLLTGYQNTEAFF
TRBV7-9	-	CASSPGQPYEQYF
TRBV12-5	TRBJ1-1	CASGLVQGRNTEAFF
TRBV2	TRBJ1-4	CAGSVQFNEKLFF
TRBV19	TRBJ1-5	CASSQVPSNQPQHF
TRBV10-2	TRBJ1-5	CASRPGGRQPQHF
TRBV7-2	TRBJ1-2	CASRLTGVYGYTF
TRBV18	TRBJ1-2	CASSPSTGTYGYTF
TRBV2	TRBJ2-2	CASERERSTGELFF
TRBV12-5	TRBJ2-7	CASGPGLAGQKGQYF
TRBV12-5	TRBJ1-6	CASGPFDRVNSPLHF
TRBV5-1	TRBJ1-4	CASSPGGSEKLFF
TRBV13	TRBJ1-2	CASSLRRRTTNYGYTF
TRBV5-1	TRBJ1-1	CASSLYGLNTEAFF
TRBV19	TRBJ2-2	CASSMHRRFGELFF
TRBV7-9	TRBJ2-7	CASSLQSFYEQYF
TRBV6-4	TRBJ1-2	CASRGGLGYTF
TRBV7-6	TRBJ1-1	CASSFRQGANTEAFF
TRBV2	TRBJ1-2	CASTRTGGVGYGYTF
TRBV12-5	TRBJ1-5	CASGLVLGRGNQPQHF
TRBV11-2	-	CASRPGTDYYEQYF
TRBV18	TRBJ1-5	CASSRQGGQPQHF
TRBV14	TRBJ2-2	CASSQARITGELFF
TRBV30	TRBJ1-6	CAWSTGGSYSPLHF
TRBV25-1	-	CASSSTSGRAPTQHF
TRBV5-6	TRBJ1-1	CASSLTLNTEAFF
TRBV25-1	TRBJ1-1	CASSYSAGTGAFF
TRBV4-3	TRBJ1-6	CASSLGLGEDSPLHF
TRBV29-1	TRBJ2-5	CSVDRRGSWVQETQYF
TRBV7-9	TRBJ2-7	CASSPSGGVVYEQYF
TRBV5-1	TRBJ2-1	CASSLRPSGYANEQFF
TRBV7-3	TRBJ1-5	CASSLIRGNNQPQHF
TRBV7-9	TRBJ2-2	CASSFFGGGYTGELFF
TRBV5-4	TRBJ1-2	CASSLAGNYGYTF
TRBV2	-	CASREAGDYEQYF
TRBV9	TRBJ2-7	CASSAAGTRGSLYEQYF
TRBV11-2	TRBJ2-2	CASSRGGLAVVNTGELFF
TRBV7-9	TRBJ2-4	CASSLGGSQYF
TRBV18	TRBJ1-3	CASTETGLSGNTIYF
TRBV19	TRBJ1-1	CASSTHPGQKNTEAFF
TRBV27	TRBJ1-5	CASSYQGWNQPQHF
TRBV19	TRBJ2-7	CASSSTGTTYEQYF
TRBV7-2	TRBJ1-1	CASSLSRGNTEAFF
TRBV7-8	TRBJ1-2	CASSLADGRAVYTF
TRBV14	TRBJ2-1	CASSHDPGYSYNEQFF
TRBV9	TRBJ2-1	CASSVDPAGHSVKHEQFF
TRBV9	TRBJ1-1	CASSPRQGAGGTEAFF
TRBV6-1	TRBJ2-7	CASSEGRGLPEQYF
TRBV19	TRBJ2-1	CASSMTLPNEQFF
TRBV2	TRBJ2-4	CASSADRENSQYF
TRBV5-4	TRBJ2-7	CASSLGLADYEQYF
TRBV6-5	TRBJ2-7	CASRAQTGGRYEQYF
TRBV2	TRBJ2-3	CASSLGRAGGWSTDTQYF
TRBV5-1	TRBJ2-7	CASSSTRTAGPLRVYEQYF
TRBV7-2	TRBJ2-5	CASSFTSGSLTETQYF